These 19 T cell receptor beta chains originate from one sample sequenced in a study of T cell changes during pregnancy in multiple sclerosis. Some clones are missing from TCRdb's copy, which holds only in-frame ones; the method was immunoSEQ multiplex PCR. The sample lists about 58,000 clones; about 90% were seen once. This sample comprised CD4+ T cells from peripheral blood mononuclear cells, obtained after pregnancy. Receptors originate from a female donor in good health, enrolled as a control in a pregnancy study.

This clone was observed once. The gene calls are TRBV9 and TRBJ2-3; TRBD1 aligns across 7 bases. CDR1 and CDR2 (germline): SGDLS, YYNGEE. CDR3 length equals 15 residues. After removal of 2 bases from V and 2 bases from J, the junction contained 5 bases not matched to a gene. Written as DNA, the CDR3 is TGTGCCAGCAGCGTGAGACAGGGACCCACAGATACGCAGTATTTT. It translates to CASSVRQGPTDTQYF.

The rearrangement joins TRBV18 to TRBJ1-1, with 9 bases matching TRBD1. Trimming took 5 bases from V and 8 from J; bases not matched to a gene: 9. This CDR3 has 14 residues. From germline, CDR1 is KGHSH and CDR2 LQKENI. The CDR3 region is CASSYDRGRGEAFF. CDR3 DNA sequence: TGTGCCAGCTCATATGACAGGGGGAGAGGAGAAGCTTTCTTT.

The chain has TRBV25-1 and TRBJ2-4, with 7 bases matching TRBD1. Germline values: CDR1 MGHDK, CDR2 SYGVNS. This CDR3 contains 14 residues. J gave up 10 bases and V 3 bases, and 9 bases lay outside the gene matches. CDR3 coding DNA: TGTGCCAGCAGTGATAAACAGGGGATTGGGATTCAGTACTTC. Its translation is CASSDKQGIGIQYF.

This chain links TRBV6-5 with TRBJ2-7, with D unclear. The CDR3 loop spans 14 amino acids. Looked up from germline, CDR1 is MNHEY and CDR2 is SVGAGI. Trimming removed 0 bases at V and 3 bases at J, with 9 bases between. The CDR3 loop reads CASSYSIVRYEQYF. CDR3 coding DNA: TGTGCCAGCAGTTACTCGATAGTACGCTACGAGCAGTACTTC.

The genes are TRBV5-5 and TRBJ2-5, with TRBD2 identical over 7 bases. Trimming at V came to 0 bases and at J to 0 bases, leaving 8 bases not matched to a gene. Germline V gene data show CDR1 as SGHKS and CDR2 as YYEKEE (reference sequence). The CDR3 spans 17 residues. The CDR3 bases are TGTGCCAGCAGCTTGGGTCTTGCGCGGGGGTACCAAGAGACCCAGTACTTC. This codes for CASSLGLARGYQETQYF.

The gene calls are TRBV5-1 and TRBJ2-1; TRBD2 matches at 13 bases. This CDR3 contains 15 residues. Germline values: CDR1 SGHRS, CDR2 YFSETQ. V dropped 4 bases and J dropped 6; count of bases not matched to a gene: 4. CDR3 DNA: TGCGCCAGCAGCGATACTAGCGGGGGGGTCAATGAGCAGTTCTTC. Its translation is CASSDTSGGVNEQFF.

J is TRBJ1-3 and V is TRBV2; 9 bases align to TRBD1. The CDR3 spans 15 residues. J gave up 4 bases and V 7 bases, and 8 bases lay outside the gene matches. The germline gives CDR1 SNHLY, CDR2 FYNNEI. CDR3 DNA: TGTGCCAGCACAACAGGGGGCGTCATCGGAAACACCATATATTTT. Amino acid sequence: CASTTGGVIGNTIYF.

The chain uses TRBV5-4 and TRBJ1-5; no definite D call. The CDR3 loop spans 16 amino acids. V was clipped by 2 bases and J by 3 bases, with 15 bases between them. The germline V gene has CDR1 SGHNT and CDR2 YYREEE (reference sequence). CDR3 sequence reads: CASSFGGSRDNQPQHF. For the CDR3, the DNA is TGTGCCAGCAGCTTCGGAGGGAGTCGGGACAATCAGCCCCAGCATTTT.

DNA for the CDR3: TGTGCCAGCAGCTTTGGGAGTGAAGAGACCCAGTACTTC. This translates into CASSFGSEETQYF. V is TRBV5-6 and J is TRBJ2-5, with D maybe TRBD2 (5 bases). The length of the CDR3 is 13 residues. Trimming took 2 bases from V and 3 from J, leaving 8 bases between them. Germline V gene data show CDR1 as SGHDT and CDR2 as YYEEEE.

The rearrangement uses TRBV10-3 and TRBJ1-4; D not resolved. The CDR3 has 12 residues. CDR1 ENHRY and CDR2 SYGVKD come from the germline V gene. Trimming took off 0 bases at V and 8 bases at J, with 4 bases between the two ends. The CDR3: CAISESREKLFF. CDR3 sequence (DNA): TGTGCCATCAGTGAGTCGCGAGAAAAACTGTTTTTT.

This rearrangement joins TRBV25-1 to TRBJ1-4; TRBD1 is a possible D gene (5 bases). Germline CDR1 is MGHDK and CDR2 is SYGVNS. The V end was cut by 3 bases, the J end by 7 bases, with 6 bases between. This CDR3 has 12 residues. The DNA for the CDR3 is TGTGCCAGCAGTGACAGGGTTGAAAAACTGTTTTTT. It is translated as CASSDRVEKLFF.

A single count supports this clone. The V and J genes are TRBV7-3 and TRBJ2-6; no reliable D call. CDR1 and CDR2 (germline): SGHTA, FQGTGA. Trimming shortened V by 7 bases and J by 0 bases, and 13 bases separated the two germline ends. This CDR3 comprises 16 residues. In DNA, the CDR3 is TGTGCCAGCAAAGAGGCGCCGAGCTCTGGGGCCAACGTCCTGACTTTC. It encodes CASKEAPSSGANVLTF.

For the CDR3, the DNA is TGTGCCAGCAGTCCCCTGAACAGGGTAACTCAGCCCCAGCATTTT. Its protein product is CASSPLNRVTQPQHF. This chain joins TRBV27 and TRBJ1-5, with D maybe TRBD1 (6 bases). From germline, CDR1 is MNHEY and CDR2 SMNVEV (reference sequence). CDR3 length equals 15 residues. Trimming removed 5 bases at V and 6 bases at J, with 17 bases between.

The CDR3 here is CASSSYKRSTDTQYF. In DNA, the CDR3 is TGTGCCAGCAGCTCCTATAAGCGGAGCACAGATACGCAGTATTTT. The chain recombines TRBV9 with TRBJ2-3; TRBD2 is a possible D gene (5 bases). The CDR3 loop spans 15 amino acids. CDR1 SGDLS and CDR2 YYNGEE come from the germline V gene. Trimming left V 4 bases short and J 0 bases short, with 12 bases between.

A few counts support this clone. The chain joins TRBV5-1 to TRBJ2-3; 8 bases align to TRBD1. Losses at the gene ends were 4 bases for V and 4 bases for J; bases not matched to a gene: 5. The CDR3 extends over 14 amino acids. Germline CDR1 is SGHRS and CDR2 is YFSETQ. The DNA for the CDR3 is TGCGCCAGCAGCCCGGACAGGGTCCCAGATACGCAGTATTTT. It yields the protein CASSPDRVPDTQYF.

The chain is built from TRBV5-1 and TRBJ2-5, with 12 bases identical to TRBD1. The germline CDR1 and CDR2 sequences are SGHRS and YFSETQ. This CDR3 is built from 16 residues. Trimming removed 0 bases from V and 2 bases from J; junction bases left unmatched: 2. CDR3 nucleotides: TGCGCCAGCAGCTTGGGGGACAGGGGGCCTCAAGAGACCCAGTACTTC. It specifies CASSLGDRGPQETQYF.

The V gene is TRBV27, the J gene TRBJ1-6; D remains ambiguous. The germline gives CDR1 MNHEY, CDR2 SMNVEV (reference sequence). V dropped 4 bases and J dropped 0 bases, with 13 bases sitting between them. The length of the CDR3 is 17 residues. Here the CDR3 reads CASSSDPQSSYNSPLHF. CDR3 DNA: TGTGCCAGCAGTTCCGACCCACAGAGCTCCTATAATTCACCCCTCCACTTT.

The CDR3 spells CAWSRTKSDRGPIYGYTF. The CDR3, as DNA: TGTGCCTGGAGTAGGACGAAGAGCGACAGGGGGCCCATCTATGGCTACACCTTC. The gene calls are TRBV30 and TRBJ1-2, with 10 positions matching TRBD1. The CDR3 is made up of 18 amino acids. Germline V gene sequence: CDR1 GTSNPN, CDR2 SVGIG (reference sequence). J gave up 4 bases and V 2 bases, and 16 bases lay outside the gene matches.

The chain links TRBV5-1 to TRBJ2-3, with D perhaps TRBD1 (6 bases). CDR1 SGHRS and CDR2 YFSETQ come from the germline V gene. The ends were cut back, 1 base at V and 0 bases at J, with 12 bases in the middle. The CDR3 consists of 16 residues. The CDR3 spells CASSLMDSFSTDTQYF. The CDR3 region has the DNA TGCGCCAGCAGCTTGATGGACAGCTTCAGCACAGATACGCAGTATTTT.